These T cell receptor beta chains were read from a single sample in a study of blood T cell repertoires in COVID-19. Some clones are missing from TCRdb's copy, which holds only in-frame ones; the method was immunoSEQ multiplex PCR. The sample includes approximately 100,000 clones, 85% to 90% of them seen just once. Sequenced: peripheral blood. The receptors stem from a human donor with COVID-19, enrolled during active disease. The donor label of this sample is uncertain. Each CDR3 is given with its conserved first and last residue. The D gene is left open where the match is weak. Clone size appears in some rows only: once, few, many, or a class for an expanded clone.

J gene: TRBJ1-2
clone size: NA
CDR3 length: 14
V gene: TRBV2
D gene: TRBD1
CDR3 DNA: TGTGCCAGCAGTGGACAGGGAGAGAGCTATGGCTACACCTTC
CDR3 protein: CASSGQGESYGYTF

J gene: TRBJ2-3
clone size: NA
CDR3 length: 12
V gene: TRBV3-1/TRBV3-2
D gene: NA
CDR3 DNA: TGTGCCAGCCGCCTTCAGGGAGATACGCAGTATTTT
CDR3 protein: CASRLQGDTQYF

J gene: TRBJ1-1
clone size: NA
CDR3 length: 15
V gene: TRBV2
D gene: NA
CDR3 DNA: TGTGCCAGCAGTGTCCCAGGGGCTGCTAATACTGAAGCTTTCTTT
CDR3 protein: CASSVPGAANTEAFF

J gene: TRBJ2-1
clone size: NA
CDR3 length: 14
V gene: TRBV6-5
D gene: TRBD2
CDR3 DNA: TGTGCCAGCAGGGCTAGCGGGGGGGCTTATGAGCAGTTCTTC
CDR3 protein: CASRASGGAYEQFF

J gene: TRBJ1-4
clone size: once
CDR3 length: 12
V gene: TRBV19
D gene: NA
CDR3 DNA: TGTGCCAGTAGTCCCGGAGGTGAAAAACTGTTTTTT
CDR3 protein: CASSPGGEKLFF

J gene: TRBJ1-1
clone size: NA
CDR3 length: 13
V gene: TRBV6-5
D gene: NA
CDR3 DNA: TGTGCCAGCAGTTCCCCGGGGGTGTTTCAAGCTTTCTTT
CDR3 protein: CASSSPGVFQAFF

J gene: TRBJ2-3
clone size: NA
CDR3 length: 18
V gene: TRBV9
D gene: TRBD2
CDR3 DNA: TGTGCCAGCAGCCACGAGACCTTGACTAGCGGGGTGACAGATACGCAGTATTTT
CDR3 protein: CASSHETLTSGVTDTQYF

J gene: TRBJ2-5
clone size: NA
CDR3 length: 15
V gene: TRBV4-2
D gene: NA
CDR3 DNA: TGTGCCAGCAGCCAAGACCTCCGGGATGGGGAGACCCAGTACTTC
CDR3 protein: CASSQDLRDGETQYF

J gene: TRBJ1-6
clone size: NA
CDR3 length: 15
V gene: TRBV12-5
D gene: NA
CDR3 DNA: TGTGCTAGTGGCCTCCTGACTGGAATATATTCACCCCTCCACTTT
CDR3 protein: CASGLLTGIYSPLHF

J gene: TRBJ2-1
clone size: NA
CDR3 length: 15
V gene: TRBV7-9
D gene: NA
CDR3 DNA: TGTGCCAGCAGCCCCGTGGTGCGGAGTTATAATGAGCAGTTCTTC
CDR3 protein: CASSPVVRSYNEQFF

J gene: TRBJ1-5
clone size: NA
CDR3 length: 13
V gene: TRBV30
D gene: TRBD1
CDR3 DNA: TGTGCCTGGAGTGGGGCAGGGGGTGAGCCCCAGCATTTT
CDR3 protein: CAWSGAGGEPQHF

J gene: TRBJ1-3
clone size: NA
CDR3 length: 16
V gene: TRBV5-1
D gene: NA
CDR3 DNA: TGCGCCAGCAGCTTGGTCTTCGGAGACGGAGAGCACACCATATATTTT
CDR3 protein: CASSLVFGDGEHTIYF

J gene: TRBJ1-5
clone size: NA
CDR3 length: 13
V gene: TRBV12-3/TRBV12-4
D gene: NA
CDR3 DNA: TGTGCCAGCGCCCTGGGGGGGAATCAGCCCCAGCATTTT
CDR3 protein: CASALGGNQPQHF

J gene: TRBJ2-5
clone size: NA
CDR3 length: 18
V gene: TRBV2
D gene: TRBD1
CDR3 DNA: TGTGCCAGCAGGCCCCGGGGTGGGACAGGGGGAGAGCAAGAGACCCAGTACTTC
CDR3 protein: CASRPRGGTGGEQETQYF

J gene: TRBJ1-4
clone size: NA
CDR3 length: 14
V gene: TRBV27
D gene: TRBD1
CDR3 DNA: TGTGCCAGCAGTCCGGGACAGCCGAAAGAAAAACTGTTTTTT
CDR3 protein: CASSPGQPKEKLFF

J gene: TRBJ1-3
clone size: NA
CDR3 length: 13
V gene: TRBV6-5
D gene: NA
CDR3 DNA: TGTGCCAGCAGCCAGAGGCCCGATGACACCATATATTTT
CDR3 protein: CASSQRPDDTIYF

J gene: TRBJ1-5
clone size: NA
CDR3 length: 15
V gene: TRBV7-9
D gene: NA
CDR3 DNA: TGTGCCACCGCGTCGGGACAAACACTCAATCAGCCCCAGCATTTT
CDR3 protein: CATASGQTLNQPQHF

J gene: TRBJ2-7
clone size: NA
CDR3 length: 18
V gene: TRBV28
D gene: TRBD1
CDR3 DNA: TGTGCCAGCAGTTCTGGGGGGGCCGTGGGACAGGGAGGCGGCGAGCAGTACTTC
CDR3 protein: CASSSGGAVGQGGGEQYF

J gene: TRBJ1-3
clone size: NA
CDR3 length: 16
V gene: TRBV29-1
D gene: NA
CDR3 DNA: TGCAGCGTTGAAGATAGGGGATGGGTTTACGGAAACACCATATATTTT
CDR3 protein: CSVEDRGWVYGNTIYF

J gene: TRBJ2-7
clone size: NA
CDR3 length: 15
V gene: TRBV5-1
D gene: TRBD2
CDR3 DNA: TGCGCCAGCAGCTTGGGTCTAGCGGGGGTCGACGAGCAGTACTTC
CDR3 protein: CASSLGLAGVDEQYF

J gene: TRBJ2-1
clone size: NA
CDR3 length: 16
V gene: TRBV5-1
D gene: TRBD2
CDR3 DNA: TGCGCCAGCAGCTTGGGACCAGCGGGATCTTACAATGAGCAGTTCTTC
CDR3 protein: CASSLGPAGSYNEQFF

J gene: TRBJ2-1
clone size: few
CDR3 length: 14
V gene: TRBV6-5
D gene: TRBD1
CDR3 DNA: TGTGCCAGCAGTCTCCGGGACAGGGAGATAAGGCAGTTCTTC
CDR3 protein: CASSLRDREIRQFF

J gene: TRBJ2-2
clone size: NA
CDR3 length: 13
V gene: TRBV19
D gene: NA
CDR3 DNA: TGTGCCAGTAATGGAGGGAACACCGGGGAGCTGTTTTTT
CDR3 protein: CASNGGNTGELFF

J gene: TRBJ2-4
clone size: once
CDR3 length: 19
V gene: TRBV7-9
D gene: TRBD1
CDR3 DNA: TGTGCCAGCAGCTCCGCCGGGACAGGGGGCGGGTGGGCCAAAAACATTCAGTACTTC
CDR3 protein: CASSSAGTGGGWAKNIQYF

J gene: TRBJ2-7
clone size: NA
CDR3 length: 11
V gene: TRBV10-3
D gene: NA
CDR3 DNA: TGTGCCATCAGTGGGAGGGACGAGCAGTACTTC
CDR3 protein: CAISGRDEQYF

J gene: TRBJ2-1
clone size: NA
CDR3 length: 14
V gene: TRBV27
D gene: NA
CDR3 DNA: TGTGCCAGCAGTTTAAAAGGGAGGTACGATGAGCAGTTCTTC
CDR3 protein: CASSLKGRYDEQFF

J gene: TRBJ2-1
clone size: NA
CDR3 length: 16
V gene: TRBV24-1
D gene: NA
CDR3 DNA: TGTGCCACCAGTGACTCGCAGCGGAGCTCCTACAATGAGCAGTTCTTC
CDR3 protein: CATSDSQRSSYNEQFF

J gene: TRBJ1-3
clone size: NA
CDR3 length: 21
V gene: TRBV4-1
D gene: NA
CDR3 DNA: TGCGCCAGCAGCCACACAACTCCCGGGGGTGCACGGGCCTTCTCTGGAAACACCATATATTTT
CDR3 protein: CASSHTTPGGARAFSGNTIYF

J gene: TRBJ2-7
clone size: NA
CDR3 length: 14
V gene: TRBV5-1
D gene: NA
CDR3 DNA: TGCGCCAGCAGCTTGGCCTCGGAGGACGACGAGCAGTACTTC
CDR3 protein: CASSLASEDDEQYF

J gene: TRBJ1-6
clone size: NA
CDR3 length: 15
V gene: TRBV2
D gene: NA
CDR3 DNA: TGTGCCAGCAGTCTGGACAGAATCTATAATTCACCCCTCCACTTT
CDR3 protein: CASSLDRIYNSPLHF

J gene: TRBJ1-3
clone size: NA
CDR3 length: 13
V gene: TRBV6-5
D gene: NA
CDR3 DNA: TGTGCCAGCAGTTACGCAGGTGGAAACACCATATATTTT
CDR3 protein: CASSYAGGNTIYF

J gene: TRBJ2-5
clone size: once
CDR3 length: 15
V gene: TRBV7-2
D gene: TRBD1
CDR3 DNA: TGTGCCAGCAGCCCAAGCCCAACAGGGGAGGAGACCCAGTACTTC
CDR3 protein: CASSPSPTGEETQYF

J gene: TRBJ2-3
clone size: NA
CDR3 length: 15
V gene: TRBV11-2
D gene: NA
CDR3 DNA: TGTGCCAGCAGCCTCCGAGGGAAGAGCACAGATACGCAGTATTTT
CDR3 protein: CASSLRGKSTDTQYF

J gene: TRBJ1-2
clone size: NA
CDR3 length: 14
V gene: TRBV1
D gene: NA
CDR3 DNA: TGCACCAGCAGCCAAGACCTTTTAAACTTCGGCTACACCTTC
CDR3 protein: CTSSQDLLNFGYTF

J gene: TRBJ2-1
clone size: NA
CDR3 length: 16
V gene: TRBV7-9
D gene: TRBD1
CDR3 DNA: TGTGCCAGCAGCTCCATAGGACAGGGGGCGTGGAATGAGCAGTTCTTC
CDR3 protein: CASSSIGQGAWNEQFF

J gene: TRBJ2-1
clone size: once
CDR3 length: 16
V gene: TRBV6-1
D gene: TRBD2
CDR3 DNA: TGTGCCAGCAGTGAACTAGCGGGGAGTTCCTACAATGAGCAGTTCTTC
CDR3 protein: CASSELAGSSYNEQFF

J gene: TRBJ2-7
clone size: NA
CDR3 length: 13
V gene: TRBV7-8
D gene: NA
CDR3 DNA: TGTGCCAGCAGCTTCGGAGGGTTGGGCGAGCAGTACTTC
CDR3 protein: CASSFGGLGEQYF

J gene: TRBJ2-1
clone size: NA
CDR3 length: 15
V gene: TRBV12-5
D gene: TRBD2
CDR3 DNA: TGTGCTAGTGGTTTGTTACGGGGGGGCGGCAATGAGCAGTTCTTC
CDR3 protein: CASGLLRGGGNEQFF

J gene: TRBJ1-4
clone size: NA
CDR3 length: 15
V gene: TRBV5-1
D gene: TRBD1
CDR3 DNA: TGCGCCAGCAGCTTGGGGTCGGGACAGGGTGAAAAACTGTTTTTT
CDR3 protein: CASSLGSGQGEKLFF

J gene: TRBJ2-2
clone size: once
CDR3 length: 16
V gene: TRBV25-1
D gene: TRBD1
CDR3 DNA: TGTGCCAGCAGTGAATCGAGGACAGGGAACACCGGGGAGCTGTTTTTT
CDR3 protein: CASSESRTGNTGELFF

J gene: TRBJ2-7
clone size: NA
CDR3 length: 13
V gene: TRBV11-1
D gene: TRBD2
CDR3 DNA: TGTGCCAGCAGCTTTGGGGGGGGCTACGAGCAGTACTTC
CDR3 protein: CASSFGGGYEQYF

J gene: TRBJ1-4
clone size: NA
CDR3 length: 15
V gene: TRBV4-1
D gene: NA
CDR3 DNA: TGCGCCAGCAGCCTCCTGGGACTCTTAGCTGAAAAACTGTTTTTT
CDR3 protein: CASSLLGLLAEKLFF

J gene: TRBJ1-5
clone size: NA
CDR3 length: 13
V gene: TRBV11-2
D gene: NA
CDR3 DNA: TGTGCCAGCAGCTTAGGAGTCCCAGGGCCCCAGCATTTT
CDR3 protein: CASSLGVPGPQHF

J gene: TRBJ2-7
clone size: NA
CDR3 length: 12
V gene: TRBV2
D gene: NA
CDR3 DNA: TGTGCCAGCAGTGACGGGTGGTTCGAGCAGTACTTC
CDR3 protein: CASSDGWFEQYF

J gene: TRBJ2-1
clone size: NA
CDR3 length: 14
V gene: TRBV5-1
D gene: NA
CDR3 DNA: TGCGCCAGCAGCTTGCTCCGACAGGACAATGAGCAGTTCTTC
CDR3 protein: CASSLLRQDNEQFF

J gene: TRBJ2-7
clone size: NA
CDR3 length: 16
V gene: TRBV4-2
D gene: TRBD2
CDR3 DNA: TGTGCCAGCAGCCAAGAACATGGGGGGGGTAGGTACGAGCAGTACTTC
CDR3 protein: CASSQEHGGGRYEQYF

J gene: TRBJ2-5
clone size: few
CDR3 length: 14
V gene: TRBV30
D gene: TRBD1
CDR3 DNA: TGTGCCTGGAGTCCCCACAGGGGCTCCGAGACCCAGTACTTC
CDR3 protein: CAWSPHRGSETQYF

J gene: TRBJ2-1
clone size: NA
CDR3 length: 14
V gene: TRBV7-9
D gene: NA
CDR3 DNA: TGTGCCAGCAGCTTAGGGGGGCCTGGTAATGAGCAGTTCTTC
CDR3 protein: CASSLGGPGNEQFF

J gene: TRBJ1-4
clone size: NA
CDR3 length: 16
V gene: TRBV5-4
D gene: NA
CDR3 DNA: TGTGCCAGCAGCTCGGATGGGGGGGCAACTAATGAAAAACTGTTTTTT
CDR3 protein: CASSSDGGATNEKLFF

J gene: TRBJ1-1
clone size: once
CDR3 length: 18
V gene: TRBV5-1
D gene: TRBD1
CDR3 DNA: TGCGCCAGCAGCTTTATTAGGGGGCGCCGGGCGAGGAACACTGAAGCTTTCTTT
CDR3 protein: CASSFIRGRRARNTEAFF

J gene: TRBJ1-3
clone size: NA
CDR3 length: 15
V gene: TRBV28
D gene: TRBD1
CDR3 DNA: TGTGCCAGCAGTTCGACAGGGCGTCTTGGAAACACCATATATTTT
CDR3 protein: CASSSTGRLGNTIYF

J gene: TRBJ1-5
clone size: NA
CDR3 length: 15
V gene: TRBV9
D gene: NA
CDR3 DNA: TGTGCCAGCAGCCCTGGACTTCACTCCAATCAGCCCCAGCATTTT
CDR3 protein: CASSPGLHSNQPQHF

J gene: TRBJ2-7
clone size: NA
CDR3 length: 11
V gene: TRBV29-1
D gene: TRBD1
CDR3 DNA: TGCAGCGTTACCAGGGGGTACGAGCAGTACTTC
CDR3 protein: CSVTRGYEQYF

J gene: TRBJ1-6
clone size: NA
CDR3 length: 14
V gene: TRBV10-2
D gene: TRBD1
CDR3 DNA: TGCGCCAGCAGTGCGACAGGGCTTCGTTCACCCCTCCACTTT
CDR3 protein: CASSATGLRSPLHF

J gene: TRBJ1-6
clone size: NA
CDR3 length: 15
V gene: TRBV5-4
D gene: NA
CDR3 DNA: TGTGCCAGCAGCCTGGACTGGGGAGGAAATTCACCCCTCCACTTT
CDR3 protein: CASSLDWGGNSPLHF

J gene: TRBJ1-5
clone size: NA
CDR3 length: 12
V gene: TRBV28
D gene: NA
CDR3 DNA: TGTGCCAGCACGACGGGTTGGCAGCCCCAGCATTTT
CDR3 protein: CASTTGWQPQHF

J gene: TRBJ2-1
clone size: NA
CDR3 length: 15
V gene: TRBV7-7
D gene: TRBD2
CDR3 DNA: TGTGCTAGCAGCTTAGACGGCGGGAGGGCCTATGAGCAGTTCTTC
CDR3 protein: CASSLDGGRAYEQFF